This T cell receptor beta chain originates from a study of T cell changes during pregnancy in multiple sclerosis (dated by TCRdb to the late 2010s). Concerning the study at large: In women with multiple sclerosis, the researchers looked at how the T cell repertoire shifted as pregnancy progressed.

As encoded in the germline V gene, CDR1 is SGHRS while CDR2 is YFSETQ. The CDR3 measures 16 amino acids from cysteine to phenylalanine. Of all the DNA, just the CDR3 is kept, 48 bases in frame from base 1. After removal of 6 bases from V and 6 bases from J, the junction retains 11 bases not matched to a gene. Receptor amplification or capture employed the immunoSEQ multiplex PCR assay. TCRdb limited this immuneACCESS table to in-frame rearrangements with V and J called. A share of clones is missing; checked studies link under half to unresolved V genes, and the rest is unexplained. Counted in this sample were 40,000 to 50,000 clones; about 91% of them appeared once. Of the sample, roughly 0.34% is held by the ten largest clones. With regard to this clone: What antigen it recognizes has not been identified. No much larger clone exists at a distance of one base, and base qualities are not known.

The V and J segments used are TRBV5-1 and TRBJ2-1; the junction holds 11 bases that match TRBD2. The sequence came from a female donor in good health, enrolled as a control in a pregnancy study. The sequenced sample was CD4+ T cells from peripheral blood mononuclear cells, obtained in the second trimester of pregnancy. The CDR3 is CASTPTSGASINEQFF. The DNA sequence follows: TGCGCCAGCACCCCGACTAGCGGGGCTTCCATCAATGAGCAGTTCTTC.